The clone carrying this TCR beta chain has just one count. Measured with immunoSEQ multiplex PCR; TCRdb has only the in-frame clones, and not every one. Among some 16,000 clones listed, 88% were seen once. This record comes from a study of graft-versus-host responses after intestinal transplantation. V lost 0 bases and J lost 0, with 3 bases in between. The CDR3 spans 13 residues. CDR1 and CDR2 from the germline V gene are SGHAT and FQNNGV. The material sequenced was PBMCs, taken roughly 110 days after intestinal transplant. This clonotype was sampled from a human patient who received an intestinal transplant, so some T cells may come from the graft donor. This sequence joins TRBV11-2 and TRBJ2-7, with D unresolved. DNA for the CDR3: TGTGCCAGCAGCTTAGAAGTCTCCTACGAGCAGTACTTC. Protein sequence: CASSLEVSYEQYF.